This T cell receptor beta chain was recovered during a study of blood T cell repertoires in COVID-19. The CDR3 consists of 15 residues. Trimming took 4 bases from V and 9 from J; bases not matched to a gene: 5. Per the germline V gene, CDR1 is LNHDA and CDR2 is SQIVND (reference sequence). The protocol was immunoSEQ multiplex PCR, while the TCRdb copy is restricted to in-frame clones and leaves out a portion. This table holds under 65,000 clones, 75% to 85% found once. The gene calls are TRBV19 and TRBJ2-1; 14 bases agree with TRBD2. The specimen sequenced was peripheral blood. The sequence came from a woman aged 60-70 years with acute or convalescent COVID-19. CDR3 residues: CASSTRLAGGPEQFF. CDR3 coding DNA: TGTGCCAGTAGTACCCGACTAGCGGGGGGGCCTGAGCAGTTCTTC.